One sample yielded the 8 T cell receptor beta chains listed below, sequenced in a study of T-cell reconstitution after alpha-beta-depleted transplantation in children. Unique molecular identifiers were used in preparing the TCRbeta library. In TCRdb, the PCR reads were re-called with MiXCR into one record per CDR3 protein. The top ten clones hold about 28% of a sample with about 1,000,000 distinct CDR3 sequences, less than 30% of them seen once. Sequencing was performed on PBMCs, mostly from graft donor cells, taken 360 days after TCRalphabeta/CD19-depleted stem cell transplant. The receptors were gathered from a boy younger than two who had a stem cell transplant for SCID, so the T cells may come from the graft donor.

This clonotype came up a few times. This sequence joins TRBV5-1 and TRBJ2-2; D remains ambiguous. Trimming pared 0 bases from V and 8 bases from J, leaving 14 bases between. Germline-derived CDR1 and CDR2 are SGHRS and YFSETQ. The CDR3 consists of 15 residues. DNA for the CDR3: TGCGCCAGCAGCTTGGAGGCGGCTGAGGTGGGGGAGCTGTTTTTT. Translation gives CASSLEAAEVGELFF.

The rearrangement uses TRBV2 and TRBJ2-1, with 12 bases that match TRBD2. V lost 8 bases, J lost 0 bases, and 8 bases stayed unmatched. Germline V gene lookup returns CDR1 SNHLY and CDR2 FYNNEI. The CDR3 length is 17 residues. DNA of the CDR3: TGTGCCAGCGCACTAGCGGGGGGACTTTACTCCTACAATGAGCAGTTCTTC. Its translation: CASALAGGLYSYNEQFF.

This clonotype has more than one count but fewer than ten. This sequence joins TRBV12-3 or TRBV12-4 and TRBJ2-5, with 9 nucleotides matching TRBD1. CDR3 size: 15 residues. Trimming took 6 bases from V and 3 from J; bases not matched to a gene: 8. The CDR3 here is CASSLQGAGKETQYF. The CDR3 nucleotides read TGTGCCAGCAGCCTACAGGGGGCCGGCAAAGAGACCCAGTACTTC.

In its sample, this clonotype was seen a few times. V is TRBV5-1 and J is TRBJ1-1; D remains unclear. This CDR3 has 14 amino acids. V dropped 3 bases and J dropped 0 bases, with 9 bases sitting between them. Germline assignment: CDR1 SGHRS and CDR2 YFSETQ. The CDR3 protein is CASSSAALNTEAFF. The CDR3 region has the DNA TGCGCCAGCAGCTCGGCGGCTTTGAACACTGAAGCTTTCTTT.

The V call is TRBV5-1, the J call TRBJ2-1; 13 nucleotides agree with TRBD2. Germline assignment: CDR1 SGHRS and CDR2 YFSETQ. The V gene end was trimmed by 7 bases and the J gene end by 4 bases; junction bases not matched to a gene: 8. This CDR3 region has 16 residues. The CDR3 bases are TGCGCCAGCGGCCAACTAGCGGGGGGGCAGTACAATGAGCAGTTCTTC. This encodes CASGQLAGGQYNEQFF.

This clonotype was seen more than once but under ten times. The chain joins TRBV5-1 to TRBJ2-1; TRBD2 is a possible D gene (6 bases). The CDR3 spans 16 residues. Looked up from germline, CDR1 is SGHRS and CDR2 is YFSETQ. Trimming stripped 4 bases from V and 4 bases from J, with 18 bases between. CDR3 sequence reads: CASSPMLAGRYNEQFF. The CDR3 nucleotides are TGCGCCAGCAGCCCAATGCTGGCGGGGCGTTACAATGAGCAGTTCTTC.

This clonotype turned up a few times. The chain is built from TRBV25-1 and TRBJ1-1; a weak D match, TRBD1 (5 bases). Germline CDR1 and CDR2: MGHDK and SYGVNS. Trimming stripped 1 base from V and 11 bases from J, with 14 bases between. The length of the CDR3 is 13 residues. CDR3 nucleotide sequence: TGTGCCAGCAGTGAATCAGGGTTGGTCGTCGCTTTCTTT. Its translation: CASSESGLVVAFF.

This clonotype was counted only a few times. V is TRBV5-5 and J is TRBJ2-2; TRBD1 matches 9 bases. With V trimmed by 6 bases and J by 4 bases, 7 bases remained unmatched. The length of the CDR3 is 15 residues. Germline V gene data show CDR1 as SGHKS and CDR2 as YYEKEE (reference sequence). The chain's CDR3 is CASTYWDRVTGELFF. The CDR3 DNA follows: TGTGCCAGCACCTACTGGGACAGGGTCACCGGGGAGCTGTTTTTT.